A single sample is the source of the 7 T cell receptor beta chains below, sequenced in a study of blood T cells in healthy people across ages. Next came a second PCR, run for about 7 to 12 cycles, which used a sample-barcoded 5' primer along with a J-beta primer mix. TCRdb analysed the 5' RACE reads with MiXCR anew, one entry per CDR3 protein. The sample shows more than 650,000 distinct CDR3 sequences, about a fifth of them seen only once. Material: blood. The receptor source for this set is a man aged 65 to 79 in good health.

This clonotype has a handful of counts. The J gene is TRBJ1-4, the V gene TRBV6-5, with a possible D match to TRBD1 (5 bases). Germline V gene data show CDR1 as MNHEY and CDR2 as SVGAGI. V shed 7 bases and J shed 3 bases, with 12 bases lying between them. The CDR3 consists of 14 residues. CDR3 amino acids: CASTIDSSNEKLFF. CDR3 nucleotides: TGTGCCAGCACCATCGACAGTTCTAATGAAAAACTGTTTTTT.

A few counts support this clonotype. The gene calls are TRBV9 and TRBJ2-1; no reliable D call. Between the trimmed V and J ends, which lost 6 bases and 6 bases, there was a span of 10 bases. The CDR3 sequence is 12 residues long. The V gene's germline CDR1 is SGDLS and CDR2 YYNGEE. The chain's CDR3 is CASNELGNEQFF. The CDR3 DNA reads TGTGCCAGCAACGAGTTAGGCAATGAGCAGTTCTTC.

The chain uses TRBV6-6 and TRBJ2-7; D unresolved. The tail of the sequence fits TRBJ2-5 better, so the J call may be wrong. This CDR3 comprises 14 residues. Germline loops: CDR1 MNHNY, CDR2 SVGAGI (reference sequence). CDR3 in amino acids: CASSQPGQQETQYF. In DNA, the CDR3 is TGTGCCAGCAGCCAACCTGGGCAGCAAGAGACCCAGTACTTC.

This clonotype was observed a few times. J is TRBJ2-5 and V is TRBV20-1; D might be TRBD2 (6 bases). The DNA end lines up better with TRBJ2-1; the J call may be wrong. The CDR3 has 13 amino acids. Germline V gene sequence: CDR1 DFQATT, CDR2 SNEGSKA (reference sequence). The CDR3 bases are TGCAGTTTCGTAGCGGTGATGAACAATGAGCAGTTCTTC. Translating gives CSFVAVMNNEQFF.

This clonotype was seen only a few times. The J gene is TRBJ2-3, the V gene TRBV7-2; D gene unclear. V was cut by 5 bases and J by 5 bases, with 17 bases left in between. The germline V gene has CDR1 SGHTA and CDR2 FQGNSA. The CDR3 loop spans 15 amino acids. This chain's CDR3 is CASSRDGQLGDTQYF. In nucleotides, the CDR3 is TGTGCCAGCAGCCGAGACGGGCAATTAGGAGATACGCAGTATTTT.

The table lists this clonotype with a few counts. The chain couples TRBV7-9 to TRBJ2-7; 7 bases line up with TRBD1. The J segment lost 3 bases and the V segment lost 4 bases, leaving 9 bases of the junction unmatched. Germline V lookup: CDR1 SEHNR, CDR2 FQNEAQ (reference sequence). The CDR3 consists of 15 residues. This chain's CDR3 is CASSSTRDSFYEQYF. CDR3 nucleotides: TGTGCCAGCAGCTCCACCCGGGACAGTTTCTACGAGCAGTACTTC.

The chain recombines TRBV7-2 with TRBJ2-4, with D perhaps TRBD1 (6 bases). V was cut by 3 bases and J by 0 bases, with 9 bases left in between. CDR3 length equals 15 residues. From germline, CDR1 is SGHTA and CDR2 FQGNSA. The CDR3 spells CASSFQGLAKNIQYF. Written as DNA, the CDR3 is TGTGCCAGCAGCTTCCAGGGGTTAGCCAAAAACATTCAGTACTTC.